These 27 T cell receptor beta chains were all obtained from the same sample, sequenced in a study of blood T cell repertoires in COVID-19. Produced via immunoSEQ multiplex PCR; TCRdb's table is partial and in-frame only. The table includes 150,000 to 200,000 clones, around 85% detected once. Sequences were obtained from peripheral blood. These TCRs come from a man in his 70s with active or convalescent COVID-19.

The V and J genes are TRBV5-1 and TRBJ2-1; 9 bases are shared with TRBD1. This CDR3 contains 17 residues. Germline trimming cut 4 bases from V and 0 bases from J; bases unmatched to any gene: 8. Germline CDR1 reads SGHRS; CDR2 reads YFSETQ. CDR3 nucleotide sequence: TGCGCCAGCAGCATACAACCGGGACAGGGCTCCTACAATGAGCAGTTCTTC. Translated, it gives CASSIQPGQGSYNEQFF.

The gene calls are TRBV25-1 and TRBJ1-1; 7 bases match TRBD1. J gave up 5 bases and V 7 bases, and 1 base lay outside the gene matches. Germline CDR1 reads MGHDK; CDR2 reads SYGVNS. The CDR3 is made up of 11 amino acids. The CDR3 DNA reads TGTGCCAGCAACAGGGGAACTGAAGCTTTCTTT. Translation gives CASNRGTEAFF.

The genes are TRBV28 and TRBJ2-1; D is perhaps TRBD1 (6 bases). Between the trimmed V and J ends, which lost 6 bases and 8 bases, there was a span of 17 bases. Germline V gene data show CDR1 as MDHEN and CDR2 as SYDVKM. CDR3 length equals 14 residues. The DNA of the CDR3 is TGTGCCAGCAGCCTTACCGGGACATACGATGAGCAGTTCTTC. Protein product: CASSLTGTYDEQFF.

The V gene is TRBV2, the J gene TRBJ1-6, with a tentative D call TRBD1 (6 bases). This CDR3 comprises 13 residues. Looked up from germline, CDR1 is SNHLY and CDR2 is FYNNEI. The V and J ends lost 11 bases and 7 bases respectively, with 15 bases between them. The CDR3 spells CAGTTGPNSPLHF. CDR3 nucleotide sequence: TGTGCCGGCACAACAGGGCCGAATTCACCCCTCCACTTT. Drawing the rest from reference TRBV2 and TRBJ1-6, the complete variable domain is EPEVTQTPSHQVTQMGQEVILRCVPISNHLYFYWYRQILGQKVEFLVSFYNNEISEKSEIFDDQFSVERPDGSNFTLKIRSTKLEDSAMYFCAGTTGPNSPLHFGNGTRLTVT.

The V and J genes are TRBV27 and TRBJ1-4; perhaps TRBD1 as D (6 bases). Germline V lookup: CDR1 MNHEY, CDR2 SMNVEV (reference sequence). CDR3 length: 15 amino acids. The ends were cut back, 4 bases at V and 7 bases at J, with 16 bases in the middle. The CDR3 is CASSWAAGVGEKLFF. DNA for the CDR3: TGTGCCAGCAGTTGGGCGGCAGGGGTGGGTGAAAAACTGTTTTTT.

The chain employs TRBV21-1 and TRBJ2-3; the table calls TRBD2, which could not be checked here. TRBV21-1 is tagged as a pseudogene. CDR3 length equals 17 residues. The CDR3 loop reads CASSKVWASGKVDTQYF. The CDR3 DNA reads TGTGCCAGCAGCAAAGTGTGGGCTAGCGGGAAGGTAGATACGCAGTATTTT.

The rearrangement links TRBV11-3 to TRBJ2-3; D is uncertain. The V and J ends lost 5 bases and 3 bases respectively, with 9 bases between them. The germline V gene encodes CDR1 SGHNT and CDR2 YENEEA. The CDR3 contains 13 residues. Here the CDR3 DNA reads TGTGCCAGCAGCCCCCGTATGACAGATACGCAGTATTTT. Residues: CASSPRMTDTQYF.

The rearrangement links TRBV5-4 to TRBJ1-1, with TRBD1 matching 7 bases. Germline assignment: CDR1 SGHNT and CDR2 YYREEE (reference sequence). Germline trimming cut 1 base from V and 2 bases from J; bases unmatched to any gene: 5. The CDR3 is 15 residues long. DNA for the CDR3: TGTGCCAGCAGCTTGAAGACAGGGACTAACACTGAAGCTTTCTTT. It is translated as CASSLKTGTNTEAFF.

This sequence joins TRBV11-2 and TRBJ2-7; 9 nucleotides agree with TRBD1. V was clipped by 5 bases and J by 2 bases; unmatched bases: 7. This CDR3 spans 15 amino acids. Germline V CDR1 and CDR2: SGHAT, FQNNGV. CDR3 sequence: CASSPRDRATYEQYF. For the CDR3, the DNA is TGTGCCAGCAGCCCACGGGACAGGGCGACCTACGAGCAGTACTTC.

The chain carries TRBV30 and TRBJ2-7; no clear D. Trimming cost V 3 bases and J 6 bases, with 18 bases left between them. The CDR3 loop spans 14 amino acids. Germline CDR1 GTSNPN, CDR2 SVGIG (reference sequence). The CDR3 reads CAWRRREVLGEQYF. DNA of the CDR3: TGTGCCTGGAGACGGAGAGAGGTACTCGGCGAGCAGTACTTC.

This chain joins TRBV2 and TRBJ2-4; 7 nucleotides agree with TRBD1. Germline V CDR1 and CDR2: SNHLY, FYNNEI. Trimming cost V 6 bases and J 5 bases; bases outside gene matches: 1. The CDR3 sequence is 12 residues long. This chain's CDR3 is CASRGTENIQYF. CDR3 DNA: TGTGCCAGCAGGGGGACAGAAAACATTCAGTACTTC.

This chain connects TRBV7-2 to TRBJ2-2; 7 bases align to TRBD2. This CDR3 has 17 residues. The germline gives CDR1 SGHTA, CDR2 FQGNSA. V lost 2 bases, J lost 1 base, and 7 bases stayed unmatched. The CDR3 region has the DNA TGTGCCAGCAGCTTACACACTAGCGAGGTGAACACCGGGGAGCTGTTTTTT. Translation: CASSLHTSEVNTGELFF.

This chain links TRBV19 with TRBJ1-2; 8 nucleotides agree with TRBD1. Trimming at V came to 6 bases and at J to 4 bases, leaving 16 bases not matched to a gene. Germline V gene sequence: CDR1 LNHDA, CDR2 SQIVND (reference sequence). This CDR3 has 17 residues. This CDR3 reads CASSPLGTGRKGYGYTF. CDR3 in DNA: TGTGCCAGTAGCCCCCTAGGGACAGGACGTAAAGGCTATGGCTACACCTTC.

This chain links TRBV20-1 with TRBJ2-3; D call uncertain. V lost 4 bases and J 6 bases, leaving 8 bases between the germline ends. Germline assignment: CDR1 DFQATT and CDR2 SNEGSKA (reference sequence). The CDR3 runs to 11 residues. The CDR3 DNA sequence: TGCAGTGCTAAAATTTCGGATACGCAGTATTTT. Encoded protein: CSAKISDTQYF.

This chain uses TRBV5-1 with TRBJ2-1; 7 nucleotides agree with TRBD1. Germline assignment: CDR1 SGHRS and CDR2 YFSETQ. CDR3 length equals 15 residues. The junction had 4 bases not matched to a gene; V was cut back by 2 bases and J by 2 bases. This CDR3 is CASSFDRVAYNEQFF. CDR3 nucleotide sequence: TGCGCCAGCAGCTTCGACAGGGTGGCCTACAATGAGCAGTTCTTC. Looking up the rest from reference TRBV5-1 and TRBJ2-1 gives the full variable domain: KAGVTQTPRYLIKTRGQQVTLSCSPISGHRSVSWYQQTPGQGLQFLFEYFSETQRNKGNFPGRFSGRQFSNSRSEMNVSTLELGDSALYLCASSFDRVAYNEQFFGPGTRLTVL.

The gene calls are TRBV7-9 and TRBJ2-5; D is perhaps TRBD1 (6 bases). The CDR3 consists of 14 residues. Germline values: CDR1 SEHNR, CDR2 FQNEAQ (reference sequence). V dropped 5 bases and J dropped 2 bases, with 12 bases sitting between them. The CDR3 bases are TGTGCCAGCAGCCCCCGGACAGCACAAGAGACCCAGTACTTC. Amino acids: CASSPRTAQETQYF. Variable domain in full (rest from reference TRBV7-9 and TRBJ2-5): DTGVSQNPRHKITKRGQNVTFRCDPISEHNRLYWYRQTLGQGPEFLTYFQNEAQLEKSRLLSDRFSAERPKGSFSTLEIQRTEQGDSAMYLCASSPRTAQETQYFGPGTRLLVL.

This clone has more than one count but fewer than ten. The V gene is TRBV5-1, the J gene TRBJ2-2, with TRBD2 matching 7 bases. The CDR3 runs to 12 residues. CDR1 is SGHRS and CDR2 is YFSETQ in the germline V gene. The ends lost 7 bases at V and 6 bases at J; junction bases unmatched: 3. The CDR3 here is CASGDYAGELFF. CDR3 bases: TGCGCCAGCGGGGACTATGCCGGGGAGCTGTTTTTT.

The chain combines TRBV24-1 with TRBJ2-5; D possibly corresponds to TRBD1 (6 bases). The germline V gene has CDR1 KGHDR and CDR2 SFDVKD. Trimming shortened V by 4 bases and J by 1 base, and 12 bases separated the two germline ends. This CDR3 is 15 amino acids long. CDR3 bases: TGTGCCACCAGTGAGGCAGGGGAACCCCAAGAGACCCAGTACTTC. Protein sequence: CATSEAGEPQETQYF.

CDR3 residues: CSATNEAFF. The CDR3 DNA is TGCAGTGCGACTAATGAAGCTTTCTTT. The chain recombines TRBV20-1 with TRBJ1-1; D is ambiguous. Looked up from germline, CDR1 is DFQATT and CDR2 is SNEGSKA (reference sequence). The CDR3 covers 9 residues. The germline V and J ends were trimmed by 6 bases and 7 bases, with 6 bases remaining between them.

The chain uses TRBV29-1 and TRBJ1-5, with D perhaps matching TRBD1 (5 bases). CDR3 length: 13 amino acids. Trimming cost V 4 bases and J 0 bases, with 7 bases left between them. Germline values: CDR1 SQVTM, CDR2 ANQGSEA. CDR3 protein: CSVATGSNQPQHF. CDR3 coding DNA: TGCAGCGTTGCTACAGGTAGCAATCAGCCCCAGCATTTT.

The rearrangement links TRBV19 to TRBJ2-2; a possible D gene is TRBD2 (6 bases). The CDR3 is made up of 13 amino acids. V shed 6 bases and J shed 7 bases, with 12 bases lying between them. The germline V gene encodes CDR1 LNHDA and CDR2 SQIVND (reference sequence). CDR3 amino acids: CASRQEGGGELFF. CDR3 in DNA: TGTGCCAGTAGACAGGAGGGTGGCGGGGAGCTGTTTTTT.

The V and J genes are TRBV2 and TRBJ2-4, with 9 bases matching TRBD2. The CDR3 contains 15 residues. With V trimmed by 1 base and J by 9 bases, 7 bases remained unmatched. The V gene's germline CDR1 is SNHLY and CDR2 FYNNEI. CDR3: CASSEGGGGRSIQYF. CDR3 DNA: TGTGCCAGCAGTGAAGGCGGGGGGGGTCGTAGCATTCAGTACTTC. The full variable domain, its missing parts supplied by reference TRBV2 and TRBJ2-4, is EPEVTQTPSHQVTQMGQEVILRCVPISNHLYFYWYRQILGQKVEFLVSFYNNEISEKSEIFDDQFSVERPDGSNFTLKIRSTKLEDSAMYFCASSEGGGGRSIQYFGAGTRLSVL.

The chain employs TRBV19 and TRBJ1-1, with D possibly TRBD1 on 5 matching bases. CDR3 length: 13 amino acids. Trimming pared 4 bases from V and 6 bases from J, leaving 12 bases between. Germline V gene lookup returns CDR1 LNHDA and CDR2 SQIVND (reference sequence). The CDR3 region has the DNA TGTGCCAGTAGTAGCCAGACAGTTTCTGAAGCTTTCTTT. Its translation: CASSSQTVSEAFF.

This clone was recorded at least ten times. V usage is TRBV4-3 and J usage is TRBJ2-7; D gene ambiguous. The V gene lost 3 bases and the J gene lost 5 bases, with 14 bases spanning the gap. CDR3 length: 14 residues. The germline V gene has CDR1 LGHNA and CDR2 YSLEER. In DNA form, the CDR3 reads TGCGCCAGCAGCCAGCCTAACCGGGTCCACGAGCAGTACTTC. Translation gives CASSQPNRVHEQYF.

The V call is TRBV24-1, the J call TRBJ2-5; 7 bases line up with TRBD2. V was pared by 5 bases and J by 2 bases, with 10 bases of the junction left unmatched. Germline V lookup: CDR1 KGHDR, CDR2 SFDVKD. The CDR3 runs 16 residues. Here the CDR3 DNA reads TGTGCCACCAGTGCCGGGGAGGGAAGGGAGCAAGAGACCCAGTACTTC. Its protein is CATSAGEGREQETQYF.

The chain is built from TRBV6-5 and TRBJ1-2; D might be TRBD1 (5 bases). This CDR3 spans 15 amino acids. CDR1 is MNHEY, CDR2 SVGAGI, per germline. V was shortened by 2 bases and J by 1 base, with 11 bases between the two germline ends. The CDR3 sequence: CASSYLGGDNYGYTF. The CDR3 coding sequence is TGTGCCAGCAGTTACCTGGGAGGGGATAACTATGGCTACACCTTC.

V usage is TRBV6-2 or TRBV6-3 and J usage is TRBJ2-1; 11 nucleotides agree with TRBD2. Per germline, CDR1 MNHEY and CDR2 SVGEGT. Germline trimming cut 0 bases from V and 8 bases from J; bases unmatched to any gene: 9. This CDR3 contains 17 residues. Here the CDR3 reads CASSYSLAGGARDEQFF. CDR3 DNA: TGTGCCAGCAGTTACTCTTTAGCGGGGGGGGCCCGGGATGAGCAGTTCTTC.